Listed below are T cell receptor beta chains from one sample, sequenced in a study of somatic mutations in cytotoxic T cells in rheumatoid arthritis. Using immunoSEQ multiplex PCR, the repertoire was profiled, and TCRdb retains in-frame clones only, with some absent. The sample records 3,500 to 5,000 clones, 89% being singletons. The source material was CD8+ T cells sorted from blood. These receptors originate from a woman in her seventies with rheumatoid arthritis. The CDR3 runs from the conserved cysteine through the conserved F or W. A D gene is named only where the DNA matches it firmly. Clone size is stated in some rows and not others, as once, few, many or a class when expanded.

D gene	clone size	V gene	J gene	CDR3 protein	CDR3 DNA
NA	NA	TRBV10-2	TRBJ2-1	CASSHNSFPEQFF	TGCGCCAGCAGTCATAACAGTTTCCCAGAGCAGTTCTTC
TRBD2	NA	TRBV6-4	TRBJ2-1	CASSGGTSGYNEQFF	TGTGCCAGCAGTGGGGGGACTAGCGGGTACAATGAGCAGTTCTTC
TRBD2	NA	TRBV25-1	TRBJ2-1	CASSESPLAGVGNEQFF	TGTGCCAGCAGTGAATCCCCACTAGCGGGAGTGGGTAATGAGCAGTTCTTC
NA	NA	TRBV5-1	TRBJ2-6	CASSLSRAGANVLTF	TGCGCCAGCAGCTTGAGCAGGGCCGGGGCCAACGTCCTGACTTTC
NA	NA	TRBV4-1	TRBJ1-2	CASSQDRTGGGYGYTF	TGCGCCAGCAGCCAAGATCGGACGGGAGGGGGCTATGGCTACACCTTC
TRBD1	NA	TRBV7-6	TRBJ1-1	CASSSPEYRGLNTEAFF	TGTGCCAGCAGCTCGCCCGAGTACAGGGGCCTGAACACTGAAGCTTTCTTT
NA	NA	TRBV28	TRBJ2-7	CASSLASYEQYF	TGTGCCAGCAGTTTGGCTTCCTACGAGCAGTACTTC
TRBD1	NA	TRBV5-8	TRBJ1-2	CASSLTGGSSGYTF	TGTGCCAGCAGCTTGACAGGGGGCTCTAGTGGCTACACCTTC
NA	NA	TRBV7-9	TRBJ1-5	CASSSGTGGYQPQHF	TGTGCCAGCAGCTCCGGAACCGGGGGGTATCAGCCCCAGCATTTT
TRBD2	NA	TRBV9	TRBJ2-1	CASSGRAGGSYNEQFF	TGTGCCAGCAGCGGAAGGGCGGGAGGGTCGTACAATGAGCAGTTCTTC
NA	NA	TRBV27	TRBJ1-1	CASSSHRVNTEAFF	TGTGCCAGCAGTTCTCACAGGGTGAACACTGAAGCTTTCTTT
TRBD1	NA	TRBV6-6	TRBJ2-5	CASSVEGRGLETQYF	TGTGCCAGCAGCGTAGAGGGCAGGGGGCTGGAGACCCAGTACTTC
TRBD2	NA	TRBV7-9	TRBJ2-1	CASSLLPGLALSNEQFF	TGTGCCAGCAGCTTACTCCCTGGACTAGCCCTCAGCAATGAGCAGTTCTTC
TRBD1	NA	TRBV27	TRBJ2-5	CASSSGTGKETQYF	TGTGCCAGCAGTTCCGGGACAGGGAAGGAGACCCAGTACTTC
NA	NA	TRBV6-5	TRBJ2-1	CASRQVSYNEQFF	TGTGCCTCCCGACAGGTCTCCTACAATGAGCAGTTCTTC
TRBD1	NA	TRBV9	TRBJ2-3	CASSVVGQVRTDTQYF	TGTGCCAGCAGCGTAGTGGGACAGGTACGCACAGATACGCAGTATTTT
TRBD1	NA	TRBV9	TRBJ1-2	CASSVTGGIYGYTF	TGTGCCAGCAGCGTAACAGGGGGCATCTATGGCTACACCTTC
NA	NA	TRBV5-1	TRBJ2-7	CASSLGDIPGYEQYF	TGCGCCAGCAGCTTGGGGGACATTCCGGGCTACGAGCAGTACTTC
TRBD1	NA	TRBV5-1	TRBJ2-7	CASSLDAQGASEQYF	TGCGCCAGCAGCTTGGACGCTCAGGGGGCAAGCGAGCAGTACTTC
TRBD2	NA	TRBV27	TRBJ2-1	CASSWTRGNEQFF	TGTGCCAGCAGTTGGACTAGGGGTAATGAGCAGTTCTTC
NA	NA	TRBV6-5	TRBJ1-1	CASKGTLDTEAFF	TGTGCCAGCAAAGGGACACTTGACACTGAAGCTTTCTTT
NA	once	TRBV9	TRBJ2-3	CASSAFARDTDTQYF	TGTGCCAGCAGCGCATTCGCGCGGGACACAGATACGCAGTATTTT
TRBD1	NA	TRBV7-2	TRBJ2-7	CASSPKTGAGEQYF	TGTGCCAGCAGCCCTAAAACAGGGGCCGGCGAGCAGTACTTC
TRBD2	NA	TRBV29-1	TRBJ2-5	CSVDGLAGVWTQETQYF	TGCAGCGTTGATGGGCTAGCGGGAGTTTGGACCCAAGAGACCCAGTACTTC
NA	NA	TRBV14	TRBJ2-3	CRTLLEGQELSTDTQYF	TGTCGTACCCTACTTGAGGGCCAGGAGCTTAGCACAGATACGCAGTATTTT
TRBD2	few	TRBV29-1	TRBJ2-1	CSVGLAGTYNEQFF	TGCAGCGTTGGACTAGCGGGGACCTACAATGAGCAGTTCTTC
NA	NA	TRBV6-5	TRBJ1-2	CASSYSKKHGYTF	TGTGCCAGCAGTTACTCGAAGAAACACGGCTACACCTTC
NA	NA	TRBV6-6	TRBJ2-4	CASSSGEAKNIQYF	TGTGCCAGCAGTTCGGGGGAAGCCAAAAACATTCAGTACTTC
NA	NA	TRBV9	TRBJ2-3	CASSVGRGNTDTQYF	TGTGCCAGCAGCGTGGGACGGGGGAACACAGATACGCAGTATTTT
TRBD1	NA	TRBV7-8	TRBJ2-7	CASFTQGAYEQYF	TGTGCCAGCTTCACCCAGGGGGCGTACGAGCAGTACTTC
NA	NA	TRBV27	TRBJ1-1	CASSFQGTEAFF	TGTGCCAGCAGTTTTCAGGGTACTGAAGCTTTCTTT
NA	NA	TRBV27	TRBJ2-2	CASSLSGLAANTGELFF	TGTGCCAGCAGTTTATCGGGCCTAGCAGCGAACACCGGGGAGCTGTTTTTT
NA	NA	TRBV27	TRBJ2-1	CASSLFPGTYNEQFF	TGTGCCAGCAGTTTATTTCCGGGGACCTACAATGAGCAGTTCTTC
TRBD2	once	TRBV7-9	TRBJ2-2	CASSLVGGSSGELFF	TGTGCCAGCAGCTTAGTCGGCGGGAGCAGCGGGGAGCTGTTTTTT
NA	NA	TRBV5-1	TRBJ2-1	CASSLGLEQFF	TGCGCCAGCAGCCTGGGACTCGAGCAGTTCTTC
TRBD1	NA	TRBV7-9	TRBJ1-1	CASSLTGGMNTEAFF	TGTGCCAGCAGCTTGACAGGGGGCATGAACACTGAAGCTTTCTTT
NA	NA	TRBV7-8	TRBJ2-5	CASSLASTDPTGDQETQYF	TGTGCCAGCAGCTTAGCAAGTACAGACCCTACAGGCGACCAAGAGACCCAGTACTTC
NA	NA	TRBV11-3	TRBJ2-7	CASSLVPLGAYEQYF	TGTGCCAGCAGCTTAGTCCCCCTCGGAGCCTACGAGCAGTACTTC
NA	NA	TRBV1	TRBJ2-1	CTSSQPPGLAGPSSYNEQFF	TGCACCAGCAGCCAGCCTCCGGGACTAGCGGGGCCCAGCTCCTACAATGAGCAGTTCTTC
TRBD1	NA	TRBV27	TRBJ2-2	CASSYGTGGIGELFF	TGTGCCAGCAGTTACGGGACAGGGGGCATCGGGGAGCTGTTTTTT
NA	large	TRBV14	TRBJ2-3	CASSQTELSTQYF	TGTGCCAGCAGCCAAACCGAGCTAAGTACGCAGTATTTT
TRBD1	NA	TRBV7-9	TRBJ2-4	CASSYGTGLAKNIQYF	TGTGCCAGCAGCTACGGGACAGGGCTAGCCAAAAACATTCAGTACTTC
TRBD2	NA	TRBV7-9	TRBJ2-3	CASSLREGSTDTQYF	TGTGCCAGCAGCTTGCGGGAGGGAAGCACAGATACGCAGTATTTT
NA	NA	TRBV9	TRBJ2-1	CASSVSGSSYNEQFF	TGTGCCAGCAGCGTTTCCGGGAGCTCCTACAATGAGCAGTTCTTC
NA	NA	TRBV7-9	TRBJ2-7	CASSSGRLEQYF	TGTGCCAGCAGCTCAGGGCGGTTGGAGCAGTACTTC
NA	NA	TRBV7-3	TRBJ1-2	CASSPRVAGDNYGYTF	TGTGCCAGCAGCCCGCGTGTGGCAGGGGATAACTATGGCTACACCTTC
TRBD1	once	TRBV6-1	TRBJ2-7	CASIGTGLYEQYF	TGTGCCAGCATCGGGACAGGGCTTTACGAGCAGTACTTC
TRBD1	NA	TRBV7-9	TRBJ2-7	CASSPDWGLGQGSVEQYF	TGTGCCAGCAGCCCGGATTGGGGTTTAGGACAGGGTAGTGTCGAGCAGTACTTC
NA	NA	TRBV6-1	TRBJ1-5	CASSAGFGNQPQHF	TGTGCCAGCAGCGCAGGGTTTGGTAATCAGCCCCAGCATTTT
TRBD2	NA	TRBV6-1	TRBJ2-2	CASILSGGDTGELFF	TGTGCCAGCATTCTTAGCGGGGGGGACACCGGGGAGCTGTTTTTT
NA	NA	TRBV28	TRBJ2-1	CASRSTGPQFF	TGTGCCAGCAGGTCGACAGGCCCACAGTTCTTC
NA	few	TRBV28	TRBJ1-1	CAIRPAGVNTEAFF	TGTGCCATCCGTCCAGCGGGCGTGAACACTGAAGCTTTCTTT
NA	NA	TRBV4-1	TRBJ1-1	CASSQGQNTEAFF	TGCGCCAGCAGCCAAGGGCAGAACACTGAAGCTTTCTTT
TRBD1	NA	TRBV5-6	TRBJ1-1	CASSSDREAFF	TGTGCCAGCAGCTCGGACAGGGAAGCTTTCTTT
TRBD2	NA	TRBV4-1	TRBJ2-1	CASSTGLAGGPVYEQFF	TGCGCCAGCAGCACGGGACTAGCGGGGGGCCCCGTCTATGAGCAGTTCTTC
NA	NA	TRBV5-5	TRBJ1-6	CASSLEAAFPNSPLHF	TGTGCCAGCAGCTTGGAAGCCGCCTTTCCTAATTCACCCCTCCACTTT
TRBD1	NA	TRBV27	TRBJ2-5	CASSLPDREETQYF	TGTGCCAGCAGTTTACCGGACAGGGAGGAGACCCAGTACTTC
NA	NA	TRBV19	TRBJ2-2	CASSYSGYTGELFF	TGTGCCAGTAGTTACTCGGGGTACACCGGGGAGCTGTTTTTT
NA	once	TRBV5-6	TRBJ2-7	CASSLVGESYEQYF	TGTGCCAGCAGCCTGGTTGGGGAGTCCTACGAGCAGTACTTC
TRBD1	NA	TRBV7-8	TRBJ1-4	CASSWGLTGPNEKLFF	TGTGCCAGCAGCTGGGGGTTGACAGGGCCGAATGAAAAACTGTTTTTT